The 24 T cell receptor beta chains below come from one sample, sequenced in a study of T cell clonality in common variable immunodeficiency. Repertoires were generated with immunoSEQ multiplex PCR, while TCRdb's copy carries only in-frame clones and drops some. This sample comprises roughly 30,000 clones, none seen once only. The sequenced sample consisted of peripheral blood mononuclear cells. The receptors originated from a person aged 18 to 70 in good health.

This clone was counted between two and nine times. The CDR3 end falls 3 residues outside the read, so it is completed with the germline J gene. The gene calls are TRBV18 and TRBJ1-1; TRBD1 aligns across 9 bases. The CDR3 runs 14 residues. The germline CDR1 and CDR2 sequences are KGHSH and LQKENI. The CDR3 region is CASSPPLGQGEAFF. The covered CDR3 bases are TGTGCCAGCTCACCACCGCTGGGACAGGGCGAA. The entire variable domain, with the rest obtained from reference TRBV18 and TRBJ1-1, is as follows: NAGVMQNPRHLVRRRGQEARLRCSPMKGHSHVYWYRQLPEEGLKFMVYLQKENIIDESGMPKERFSAEFPKEGPSILRIQQVVRGDSAAYFCASSPPLGQGEAFFGQGTRLTVV.

This clone was seen at least ten times. The read stops 3 residues short of the end of the CDR3; the missing end is completed from the germline J gene. This chain connects TRBV7-3 to TRBJ2-3; 8 positions match TRBD1. The J segment lost 5 bases and the V segment lost 0 bases, leaving 10 bases of the junction unmatched. Germline values: CDR1 SGHTA, CDR2 FQGTGA. The CDR3 totals 17 residues. The DNA read from the CDR3 is TGTGCCAGCAGCTTAACGCCGTCAGGGGGCTTCGGAGATACG. It is translated as CASSLTPSGGFGDT. The whole CDR3 is CASSLTPSGGFGDTQYF.

This clone appeared many times. The read falls 3 residues short of the CDR3 end, and the missing part is taken from the germline J gene. The gene calls are TRBV11-2 and TRBJ2-2, with a weak D call TRBD2 (6 bases). The CDR3 totals 14 residues. Germline values: CDR1 SGHAT, CDR2 FQNNGV. The covered CDR3 bases are TGTGCCAGCAGCCCGGGACTCTCTAATGAAAAG. This translates into CASSPGLSNEK. The CDR3 in full is CASSPGLSNEKLFF.

Partial CDR3 DNA: TGCGCCAGCAGCGAAGCGGGAGGATCCTACGAG. Protein product: CASSEAGGSYE. The complete CDR3 reads CASSEAGGSYEQYF. J is TRBJ2-7 and V is TRBV5-1; TRBD2 aligns across 9 bases. The CDR3 end falls 3 residues outside the read, so it is completed with the germline J gene. CDR3 size: 14 residues. The V and J ends lost 4 bases and 1 base, in that order; junction bases with no gene match: 3. The germline V gene encodes CDR1 SGHRS and CDR2 YFSETQ.

Ten or more counts support this clone. The observed sequence ends 3 residues before the CDR3 terminus, with the missing tail filled in from the germline J gene. This chain connects TRBV20-1 to TRBJ2-7, with 11 bases matching TRBD1. Trimming took 3 bases from V and 1 from J; bases not matched to a gene: 2. Germline V gene lookup returns CDR1 DFQATT and CDR2 SNEGSKA (reference sequence). CDR3 size: 14 residues. The covered CDR3 bases are TGCAGTGCTAGGGGACAGGGGGTTTCCTACGAG. This codes for CSARGQGVSYE. The complete CDR3 sequence is CSARGQGVSYEQYF.

Many counts were recorded for this clone. The read ends 3 residues early relative to the CDR3; the germline J gene fills the gap. This sequence joins TRBV7-9 and TRBJ1-1, with 7 bases that match TRBD1. This CDR3 has 13 amino acids. CDR1 and CDR2 from the germline V gene are SEHNR and FQNEAQ (reference sequence). After removal of 7 bases from V and 1 base from J, the junction contained 3 bases not matched to a gene. The DNA read from the CDR3 is TGTGCCAGCAACAGGGGTCCGAACACTGAA. Residues: CASNRGPNTE. The whole CDR3 is CASNRGPNTEAFF.

This clone was recorded at least ten times. The read stops 3 residues short of the end of the CDR3; the missing end is completed from the germline J gene. The chain uses TRBV5-1 and TRBJ2-2, with TRBD1 as a possible D gene (5 bases). Germline V lookup: CDR1 SGHRS, CDR2 YFSETQ. The ends were cut back, 0 bases at V and 3 bases at J, with 6 bases in the middle. This CDR3 is 14 amino acids long. The sequenced CDR3 bases are TGCGCCAGCAGCTTGGGGACACACACCGGGGAG. It codes for CASSLGTHTGE. In full, the CDR3 reads CASSLGTHTGELFF.

This clone was picked up many times. The read ends 3 residues shy of where the CDR3 ends; the end is completed using the germline J gene. The J gene is TRBJ1-5, the V gene TRBV19; 9 bases are a match to TRBD1. Germline V gene sequence: CDR1 LNHDA, CDR2 SQIVND (reference sequence). CDR3 length: 16 amino acids. The trim removed 3 bases at V and 5 bases at J, leaving 8 bases unmatched. The CDR3 DNA, read in part, is TGTGCCAGTAGTATGGCCGGACAGGGGATTCATCAGCCC. Translated, it gives CASSMAGQGIHQP. The whole CDR3 protein is CASSMAGQGIHQPQHF.

At least ten counts were recorded for this clone. The CDR3 goes on 3 residues after the read ends, and that part is filled in from the germline J gene. The chain uses TRBV5-1 and TRBJ2-7, with TRBD2 identical over 7 bases. CDR1 and CDR2 from the germline V gene are SGHRS and YFSETQ. This CDR3 is 15 amino acids long. Trimming at V came to 0 bases and at J to 4 bases, leaving 7 bases not matched to a gene. CDR3 DNA, as far as it was read: TGCGCCAGCAGCTTGGGTCGCGGGAGTTGGTACGAG. It codes for CASSLGRGSWYE. The full CDR3 protein is CASSLGRGSWYEQYF. Using reference TRBV5-1 and TRBJ2-7 for the parts outside the CDR3, the full variable domain is KAGVTQTPRYLIKTRGQQVTLSCSPISGHRSVSWYQQTPGQGLQFLFEYFSETQRNKGNFPGRFSGRQFSNSRSEMNVSTLELGDSALYLCASSLGRGSWYEQYFGPGTRLTVT.

Comment on this clone: The read terminates 3 residues ahead of where the CDR3 ends, so the germline J gene completes it. The chain recombines TRBV5-1 with TRBJ1-6; TRBD1 matches at 9 bases. CDR1 and CDR2 from the germline V gene are SGHRS and YFSETQ. The CDR3 length is 15 residues. V lost 4 bases, J lost 7 bases, and 6 bases stayed unmatched. The covered CDR3 bases are TGCGCCAGCAGCATCGGACAGGGGCTAAATTCACCC. Translated: CASSIGQGLNSP. The full CDR3 sequence reads CASSIGQGLNSPLHF.

For this clone: This may be a read error, as it is one base from a much larger clone. The sequenced fragment ends 3 residues before the CDR3 boundary, so the rest is inferred from the germline J gene. The gene calls are TRBV19 and TRBJ2-3; a weak D match, TRBD1 (5 bases). Germline V CDR1 and CDR2: LNHDA, SQIVND (reference sequence). The length of the CDR3 is 12 residues. Incomplete CDR3 DNA: TGTGCCAGTAGTATCCCAGGGCAGCCG. Translating it yields CASSIPGQP. The CDR3 reads in full as CASSIPGQPQYF.

This clone appeared many times. The read terminates 3 residues ahead of where the CDR3 ends, so the germline J gene completes it. The chain has TRBV29-1 and TRBJ1-2, with 7 bases aligning to TRBD1. V trimming: 6 bases; J trimming: 3 bases; junction bases outside the gene matches: 10. The CDR3 covers 14 residues. The germline CDR1 and CDR2 sequences are SQVTM and ANQGSEA. Partial CDR3 DNA: TGCAGCGTACTCACCTCCGGGACAGACTATGGC. Translating it yields CSVLTSGTDYG. The entire CDR3 sequence reads CSVLTSGTDYGYTF. Looking up the rest from reference TRBV29-1 and TRBJ1-2 gives the full variable domain: SAVISQKPSRDICQRGTSLTIQCQVDSQVTMMFWYRQQPGQSLTLIATANQGSEATYESGFVIDKFPISRPNLTFSTLTVSNMSPEDSSIYLCSVLTSGTDYGYTFGSGTRLTVV.

At least ten counts were recorded for this clone. The read gets to within 3 residues of the CDR3 end, and the germline J gene fills in the rest. The chain combines TRBV7-9 with TRBJ2-5; D ambiguous. Looked up from germline, CDR1 is SEHNR and CDR2 is FQNEAQ (reference sequence). CDR3 length: 13 amino acids. The V end lost 4 bases, the J end lost 5 bases, and 11 bases lay between the germline ends. Here the CDR3 reads CASSSAERETQYF. Partial CDR3 DNA: TGTGCCAGCAGCTCCGCGGAGAGGGAGACC.

This clone was detected only a few times. The read gets to within 3 residues of the CDR3 end, and the germline J gene fills in the rest. The chain employs TRBV10-2 and TRBJ1-6; 7 bases are shared with TRBD1. This CDR3 is built from 15 residues. Germline lookup yields CDR1 WSHSY and CDR2 SAAADI. The V and J ends lost 3 bases and 10 bases, in that order; junction bases with no gene match: 9. This CDR3 is CASSEVATGESPLHF. CDR3 DNA, as far as it was read: TGCGCCAGCAGTGAAGTAGCAACAGGGGAGTCACCC.

In this sample, this clone turned up many times. The read falls 3 residues short of the CDR3 end, and the missing part is taken from the germline J gene. V usage is TRBV2 and J usage is TRBJ2-1; D ambiguous. The CDR3 spans 14 residues. Trimming took 8 bases from V and 2 from J, leaving 13 bases between them. Germline CDR1 SNHLY, CDR2 FYNNEI. The chain's CDR3 is CASVQDPTYNEQFF. The covered CDR3 bases are TGTGCCAGCGTCCAGGATCCTACCTACAATGAG.

This clone was recorded many times. The CDR3 goes on 3 residues after the read ends, and that part is filled in from the germline J gene. This rearrangement joins TRBV5-1 to TRBJ2-1, with unresolved D. The germline V and J ends were trimmed by 4 bases and 4 bases, with 6 bases remaining between them. The CDR3 sequence is 12 residues long. Germline CDR1 and CDR2: SGHRS and YFSETQ. The covered CDR3 bases are TGCGCCAGCAGCCCCGGGTACAATGAG. Amino acid sequence: CASSPGYNE. The entire CDR3 protein is CASSPGYNEQFF. Full variable domain (outside the CDR3, taken from reference TRBV5-1 and TRBJ2-1): KAGVTQTPRYLIKTRGQQVTLSCSPISGHRSVSWYQQTPGQGLQFLFEYFSETQRNKGNFPGRFSGRQFSNSRSEMNVSTLELGDSALYLCASSPGYNEQFFGPGTRLTVL.

About this clone: From the germline J gene comes the end of the CDR3, since the read stops 3 residues before it. The chain couples TRBV6-1 to TRBJ1-2; a possible D gene is TRBD1 (5 bases). Germline V gives CDR1 MNHNS, CDR2 SASEGT. This CDR3 has 15 amino acids. The CDR3 loop reads CASSELDSTSYDYTF. CDR3 bases read: TGTGCCAGCAGTGAACTCGACAGCACCTCCTACGAC.

This clone was counted at least ten times. The read finishes 3 residues shy of the CDR3 end, and the germline J gene is used to complete it. The rearrangement uses TRBV18 and TRBJ1-2; D might be TRBD1 (6 bases). From germline, CDR1 is KGHSH and CDR2 LQKENI. The CDR3 covers 12 residues. The CDR3 loop reads CASTSGEEGYTF. The CDR3 bases that were read are TGTGCCAGCACCTCAGGGGAGGAAGGC.

This clone came up many times. The read ends 3 residues early relative to the CDR3; the germline J gene fills the gap. V usage is TRBV18 and J usage is TRBJ1-2; TRBD1 matches 7 bases. This CDR3 spans 15 amino acids. Unmatched junction bases numbered 7, after V lost 6 bases and J lost 0 bases. The germline CDR1 and CDR2 sequences are KGHSH and LQKENI. Here the CDR3 reads CASSRQGQANYGYTF. CDR3 DNA, as far as it was read: TGTGCCAGCTCCCGACAGGGTCAGGCTAACTATGGC.

As for this clone: The read halts 3 residues ahead of the CDR3 end, with the missing end drawn from the germline J gene. This chain connects TRBV19 to TRBJ2-2; 8 bases match TRBD2. Looked up from germline, CDR1 is LNHDA and CDR2 is SQIVND (reference sequence). J lost 3 bases, V lost 5 bases, and 5 bases had no gene match. The CDR3 is 15 amino acids. The CDR3 bases that were read are TGTGCCAGTAGTTTAACGGGACTAGACACCGGGGAG. Translation: CASSLTGLDTGE. The CDR3 as a whole reads CASSLTGLDTGELFF.

This clone was picked up many times. The read gets to within 3 residues of the CDR3 end, and the germline J gene fills in the rest. The sample holds other DNA sequences that translate to the same CDR3. The rearrangement joins TRBV19 to TRBJ1-3; TRBD1 might be the D (6 bases). V shed 3 bases and J shed 2 bases, with 14 bases lying between them. Germline V lookup: CDR1 LNHDA, CDR2 SQIVND (reference sequence). This CDR3 region has 16 residues. CDR3 sequence reads: CASSITGMKTGNTIYF. The part of the CDR3 DNA that was read is TGTGCCAGTAGTATCACAGGGATGAAAACTGGAAACACC.

Many counts were recorded for this clone. The CDR3 end falls 3 residues outside the read, so it is completed with the germline J gene. The J gene is TRBJ2-1, the V gene TRBV7-6, with D possibly being TRBD2 (6 bases). The germline V gene encodes CDR1 SGHVS and CDR2 FNYEAQ. This CDR3 is 16 amino acids long. V was trimmed by 5 bases and J by 3 bases, leaving 17 bases between them. The CDR3 DNA, read in part, is TGTGCCAGCAGCCTTGGTGGCGGGGCAAACTACAATGAG. Its translation is CASSLGGGANYNE. The full CDR3 protein is CASSLGGGANYNEQFF.

This clone was found many times. Sequencing ends 3 residues short of the CDR3 end; the germline J gene provides the rest. This sequence joins TRBV18 and TRBJ2-7, with TRBD1 matching over 10 bases. V shed 6 bases and J 4 bases; nucleotides not matched to a gene: 6. The CDR3 contains 14 residues. Germline V gene sequence: CDR1 KGHSH, CDR2 LQKENI. Incomplete CDR3 DNA: TGTGCCAGCTCTCGGGGACAGGGGAGGTACGAG. It is translated as CASSRGQGRYE. The full CDR3 sequence reads CASSRGQGRYEQYF.

In its sample, this clone was seen a few times. The CDR3 extends 3 residues past the end of the read, so its final part is completed from the germline J gene. V is TRBV18 and J is TRBJ1-2; 7 nucleotides agree with TRBD1. CDR1 and CDR2 (germline): KGHSH, LQKENI. This CDR3 is 13 amino acids long. The V and J ends lost 5 bases and 4 bases, in that order; junction bases with no gene match: 4. CDR3 region: CASSSGQAYGYTF. Incomplete CDR3 DNA: TGTGCCAGCTCATCAGGACAGGCCTATGGC.